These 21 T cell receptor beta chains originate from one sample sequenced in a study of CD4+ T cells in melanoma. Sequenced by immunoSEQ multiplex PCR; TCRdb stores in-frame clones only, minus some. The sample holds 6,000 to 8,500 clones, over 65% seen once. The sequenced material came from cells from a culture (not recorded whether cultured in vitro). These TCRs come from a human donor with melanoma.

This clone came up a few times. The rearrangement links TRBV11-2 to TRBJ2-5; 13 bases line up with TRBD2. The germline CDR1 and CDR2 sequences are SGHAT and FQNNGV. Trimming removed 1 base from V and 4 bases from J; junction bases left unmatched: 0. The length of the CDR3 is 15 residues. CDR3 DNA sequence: TGTGCCAGCAGCTTAGGACTAGCGGGGGGAGAGACCCAGTACTTC. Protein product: CASSLGLAGGETQYF.

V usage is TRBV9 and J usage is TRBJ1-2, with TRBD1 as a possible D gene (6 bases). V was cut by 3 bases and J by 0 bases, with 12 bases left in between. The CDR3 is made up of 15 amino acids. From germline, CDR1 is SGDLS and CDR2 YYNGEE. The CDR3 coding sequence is TGTGCCAGCAGCGGATACAGGGAGTCTAACTATGGCTACACCTTC. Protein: CASSGYRESNYGYTF.

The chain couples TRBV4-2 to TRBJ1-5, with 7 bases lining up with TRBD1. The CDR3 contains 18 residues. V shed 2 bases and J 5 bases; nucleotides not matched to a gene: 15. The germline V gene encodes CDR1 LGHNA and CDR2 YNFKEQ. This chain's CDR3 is CASSQSAASGGFHQPQHF. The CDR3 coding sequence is TGTGCCAGCAGCCAAAGTGCGGCGTCAGGGGGGTTTCATCAGCCCCAGCATTTT.

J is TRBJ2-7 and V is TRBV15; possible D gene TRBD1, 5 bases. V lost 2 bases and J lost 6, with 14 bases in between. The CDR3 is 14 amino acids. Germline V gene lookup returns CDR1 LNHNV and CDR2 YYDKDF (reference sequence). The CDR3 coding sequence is TGTGCCACCAGCAGATCCAGGGAAAGTTCCGAGCAGTACTTC. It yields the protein CATSRSRESSEQYF.

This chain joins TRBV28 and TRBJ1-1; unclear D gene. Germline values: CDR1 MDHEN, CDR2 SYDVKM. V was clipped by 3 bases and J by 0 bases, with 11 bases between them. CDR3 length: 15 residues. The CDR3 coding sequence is TGTGCCAGCAGTTTGCCCGACCGGGTGAACACTGAAGCTTTCTTT. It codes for CASSLPDRVNTEAFF.

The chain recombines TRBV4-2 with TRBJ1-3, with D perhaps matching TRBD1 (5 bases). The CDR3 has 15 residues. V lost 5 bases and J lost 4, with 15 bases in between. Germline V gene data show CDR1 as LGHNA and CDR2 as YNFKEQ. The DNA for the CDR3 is TGTGCCAGCAGCTCCGCCAGGGCGTCGGGAAACACCATATATTTT. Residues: CASSSARASGNTIYF.

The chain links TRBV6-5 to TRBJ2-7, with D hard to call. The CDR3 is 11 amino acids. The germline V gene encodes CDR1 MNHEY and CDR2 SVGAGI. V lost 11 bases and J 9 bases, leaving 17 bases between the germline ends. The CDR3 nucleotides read TGTGCCGGGAATTGCCGATTGGGGCAGTACTTC. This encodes CAGNCRLGQYF.

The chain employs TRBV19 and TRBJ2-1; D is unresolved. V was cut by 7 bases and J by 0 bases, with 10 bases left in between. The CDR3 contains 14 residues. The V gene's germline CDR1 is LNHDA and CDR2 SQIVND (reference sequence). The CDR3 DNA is TGTGCCAGTACTGGGGTAAGCTCCTACAATGAGCAGTTCTTC. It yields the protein CASTGVSSYNEQFF.

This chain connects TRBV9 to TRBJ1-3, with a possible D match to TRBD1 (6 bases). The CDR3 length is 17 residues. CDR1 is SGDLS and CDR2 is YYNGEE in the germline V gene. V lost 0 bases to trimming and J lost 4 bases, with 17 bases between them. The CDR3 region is CASSVGSPGTTGNTIYF. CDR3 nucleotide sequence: TGTGCCAGCAGCGTAGGATCCCCCGGGACAACGGGAAACACCATATATTTT.

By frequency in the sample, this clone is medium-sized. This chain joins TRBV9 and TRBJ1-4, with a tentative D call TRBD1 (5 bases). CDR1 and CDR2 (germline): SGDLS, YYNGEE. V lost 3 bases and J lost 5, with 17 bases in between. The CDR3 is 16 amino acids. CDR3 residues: CASSEHPGNPNEKLFF. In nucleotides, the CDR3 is TGTGCCAGCAGCGAGCATCCAGGGAACCCCAATGAAAAACTGTTTTTT.

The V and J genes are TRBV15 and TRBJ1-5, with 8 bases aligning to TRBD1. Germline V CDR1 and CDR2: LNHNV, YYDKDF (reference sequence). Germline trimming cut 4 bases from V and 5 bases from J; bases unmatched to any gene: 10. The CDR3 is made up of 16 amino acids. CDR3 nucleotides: TGTGCCACCAGCAAGTACATTGACAGGGGCGATCAGCCCCAGCATTTT. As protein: CATSKYIDRGDQPQHF.

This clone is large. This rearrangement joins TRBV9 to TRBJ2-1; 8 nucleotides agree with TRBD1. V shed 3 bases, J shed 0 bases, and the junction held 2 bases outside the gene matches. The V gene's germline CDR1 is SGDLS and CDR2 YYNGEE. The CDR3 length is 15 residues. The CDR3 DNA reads TGTGCCAGCAGCGGACAGGGGAACTCCTACAATGAGCAGTTCTTC. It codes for CASSGQGNSYNEQFF.

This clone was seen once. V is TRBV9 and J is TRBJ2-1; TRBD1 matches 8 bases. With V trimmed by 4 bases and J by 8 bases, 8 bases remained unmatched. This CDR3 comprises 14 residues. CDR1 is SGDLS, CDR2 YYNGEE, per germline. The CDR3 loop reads CASSSRTGWDEQFF. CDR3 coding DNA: TGTGCCAGCAGCTCACGGACAGGGTGGGATGAGCAGTTCTTC.

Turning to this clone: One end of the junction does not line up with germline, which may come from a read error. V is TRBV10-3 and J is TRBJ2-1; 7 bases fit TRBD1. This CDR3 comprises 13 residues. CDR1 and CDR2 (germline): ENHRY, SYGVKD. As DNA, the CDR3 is TGTGCTATCAGGGGACAGCCCCAGGATGAGCAGTTCTTC. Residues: CAIRGQPQDEQFF.

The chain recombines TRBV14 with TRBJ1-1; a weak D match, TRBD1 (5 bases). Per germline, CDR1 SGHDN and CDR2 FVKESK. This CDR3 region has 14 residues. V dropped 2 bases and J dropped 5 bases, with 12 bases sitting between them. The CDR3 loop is CASSQRQGWTEAFF. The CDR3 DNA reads TGTGCCAGCAGCCAAAGGCAGGGCTGGACTGAAGCTTTCTTT.

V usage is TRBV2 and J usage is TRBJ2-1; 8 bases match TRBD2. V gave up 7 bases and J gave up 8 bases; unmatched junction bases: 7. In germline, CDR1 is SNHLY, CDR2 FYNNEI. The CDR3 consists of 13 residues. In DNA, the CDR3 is TGTGCCAGCAACAGGTTGCGGGGGGATGAGCAGTTCTTC. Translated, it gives CASNRLRGDEQFF. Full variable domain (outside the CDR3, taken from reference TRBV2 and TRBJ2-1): EPEVTQTPSHQVTQMGQEVILRCVPISNHLYFYWYRQILGQKVEFLVSFYNNEISEKSEIFDDQFSVERPDGSNFTLKIRSTKLEDSAMYFCASNRLRGDEQFFGPGTRLTVL.

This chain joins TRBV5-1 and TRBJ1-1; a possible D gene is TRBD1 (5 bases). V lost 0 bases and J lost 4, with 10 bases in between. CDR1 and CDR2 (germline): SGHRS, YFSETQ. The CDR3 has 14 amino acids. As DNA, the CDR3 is TGCGCCAGCAGCTTGGACACAAGGGGCACTGAAGCTTTCTTT. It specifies CASSLDTRGTEAFF. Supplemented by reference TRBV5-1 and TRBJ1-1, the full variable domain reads KAGVTQTPRYLIKTRGQQVTLSCSPISGHRSVSWYQQTPGQGLQFLFEYFSETQRNKGNFPGRFSGRQFSNSRSEMNVSTLELGDSALYLCASSLDTRGTEAFFGQGTRLTVV.

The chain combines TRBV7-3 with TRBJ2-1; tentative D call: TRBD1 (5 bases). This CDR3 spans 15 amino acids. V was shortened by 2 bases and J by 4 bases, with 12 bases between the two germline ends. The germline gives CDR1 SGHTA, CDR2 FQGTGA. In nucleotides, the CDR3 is TGTGCCAGCAGCTTATCACAGGCCCGTTACAATGAGCAGTTCTTC. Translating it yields CASSLSQARYNEQFF.

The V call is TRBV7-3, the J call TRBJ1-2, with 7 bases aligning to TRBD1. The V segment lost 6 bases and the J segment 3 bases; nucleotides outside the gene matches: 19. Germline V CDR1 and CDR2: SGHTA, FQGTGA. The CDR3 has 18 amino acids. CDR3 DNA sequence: TGTGCCAGCAGTCCTCCGGGACAGATGGATTCTAGGTACTATGGCTACACCTTC. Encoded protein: CASSPPGQMDSRYYGYTF.

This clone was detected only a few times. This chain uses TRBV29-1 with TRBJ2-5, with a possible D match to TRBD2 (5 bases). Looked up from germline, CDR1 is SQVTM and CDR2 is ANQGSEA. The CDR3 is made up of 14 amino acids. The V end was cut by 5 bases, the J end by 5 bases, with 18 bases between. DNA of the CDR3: TGCAGCGTTCTGCCTCCCATCGGGGAGGAGACCCAGTACTTC. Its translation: CSVLPPIGEETQYF.

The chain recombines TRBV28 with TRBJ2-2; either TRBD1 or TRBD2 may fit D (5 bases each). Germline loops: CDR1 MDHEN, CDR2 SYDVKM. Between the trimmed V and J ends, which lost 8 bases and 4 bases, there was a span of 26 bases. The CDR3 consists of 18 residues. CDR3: CASYTIRFFGTGTGELFF. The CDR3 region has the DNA TGTGCCAGCTATACAATCCGTTTCTTCGGGACGGGCACCGGGGAGCTGTTTTTT.